What follows is one TCR beta chain and its context. The sample is drawn from a study of blood T cell repertoires in COVID-19. The repertoire was sequenced with immunoSEQ multiplex PCR; TCRdb's copy has only in-frame clones and lacks some. The table shows 200,000 to 250,000 clones, with roughly 80% occurring only once. The V gene end was trimmed by 5 bases and the J gene end by 2 bases; junction bases not matched to a gene: 4. This CDR3 is built from 15 residues. CDR1 is MNHEY, CDR2 SMNVEV, per germline (reference sequence). The TCR sequence derives from a man in his 60s who had recovered from COVID-19. This sequence joins TRBV27 and TRBJ1-4; TRBD1 matches at 8 bases. Source material: PBMCs or T cells enriched from blood (not recorded which). CDR3 nucleotides: TGTGCCAGCAGTCCCCGGACAGGGACTAATGAAAAACTGTTTTTT. As protein: CASSPRTGTNEKLFF.